This paragraph covers one T cell receptor (beta chain) sequence. These data come from a study of blood T cell repertoires in COVID-19. Study at large: Spain, Italy and the United States supplied samples that represented acute and convalescent COVID-19.

Per the authors' pipeline: Amplification with reference gene primers provided the estimates of nucleated cell counts. Profiled with immunoSEQ multiplex PCR; TCRdb holds only in-frame clones, not every one. Clonal size and the V and J genes are those of that table, whereas D and trimming came from the DNA. The sample lists about 200,000 clones, roughly nine tenths seen once, with approximately 2.2% in the top ten. Recovered status applied to Cohort 3 donors who had two consecutive negative PCRs. It also applied to those with clearance or with symptom resolution. This TCR was recovered from a woman in her 30s who had recovered from COVID-19. The sequenced material came from PBMCs or T cells enriched from blood (not recorded which).

Here the CDR3 reads CASSPPGQGRRNTEAFF. CDR3 coding DNA: TGTGCCAGCTCACCACCGGGACAGGGCAGGCGGAACACTGAAGCTTTCTTT. The chain is built from TRBV18 and TRBJ1-1, with 9 bases matching TRBD1. The CDR3 has 17 amino acids. Germline V gene lookup returns CDR1 KGHSH and CDR2 LQKENI. The V gene end was trimmed by 0 bases and the J gene end by 1 base; junction bases not matched to a gene: 6.